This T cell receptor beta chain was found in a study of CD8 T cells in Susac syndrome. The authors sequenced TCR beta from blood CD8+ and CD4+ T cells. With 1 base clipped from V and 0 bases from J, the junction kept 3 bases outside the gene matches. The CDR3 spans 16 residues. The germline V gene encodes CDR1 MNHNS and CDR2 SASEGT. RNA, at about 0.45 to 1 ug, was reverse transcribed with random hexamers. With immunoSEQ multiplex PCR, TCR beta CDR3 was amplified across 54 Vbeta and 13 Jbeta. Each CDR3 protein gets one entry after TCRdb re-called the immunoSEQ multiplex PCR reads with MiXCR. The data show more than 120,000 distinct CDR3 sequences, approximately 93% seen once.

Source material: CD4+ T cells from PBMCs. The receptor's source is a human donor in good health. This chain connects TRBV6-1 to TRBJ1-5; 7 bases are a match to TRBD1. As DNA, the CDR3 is TGTGCCAGCAGTGAAGAAGGGGGCCTTAGCAATCAGCCCCAGCATTTT. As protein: CASSEEGGLSNQPQHF.